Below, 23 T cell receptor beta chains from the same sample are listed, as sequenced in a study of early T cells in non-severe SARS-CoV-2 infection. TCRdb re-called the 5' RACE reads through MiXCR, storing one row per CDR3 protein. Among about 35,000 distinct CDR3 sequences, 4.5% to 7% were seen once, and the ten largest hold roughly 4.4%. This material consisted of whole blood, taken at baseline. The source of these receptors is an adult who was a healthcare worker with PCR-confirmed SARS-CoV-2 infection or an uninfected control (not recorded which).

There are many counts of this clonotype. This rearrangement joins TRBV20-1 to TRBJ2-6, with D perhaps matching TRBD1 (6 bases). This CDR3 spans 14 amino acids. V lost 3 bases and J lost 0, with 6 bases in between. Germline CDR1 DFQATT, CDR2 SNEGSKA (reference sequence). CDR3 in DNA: TGCAGTGCTAGGGACAGCTCTGGGGCCAACGTCCTGACTTTC. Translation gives CSARDSSGANVLTF.

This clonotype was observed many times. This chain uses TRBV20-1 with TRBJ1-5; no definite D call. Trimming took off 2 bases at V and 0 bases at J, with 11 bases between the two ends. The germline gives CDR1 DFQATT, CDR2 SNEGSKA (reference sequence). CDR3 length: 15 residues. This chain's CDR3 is CSARFSTDSNQPQHF. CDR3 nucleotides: TGCAGTGCTAGATTCTCAACGGATAGCAATCAGCCCCAGCATTTT.

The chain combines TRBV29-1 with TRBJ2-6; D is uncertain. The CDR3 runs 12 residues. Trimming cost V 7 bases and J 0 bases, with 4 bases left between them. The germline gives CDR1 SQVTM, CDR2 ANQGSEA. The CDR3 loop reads CSANSGANVLTF. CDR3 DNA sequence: TGCAGCGCTAACTCTGGGGCCAACGTCCTGACTTTC.

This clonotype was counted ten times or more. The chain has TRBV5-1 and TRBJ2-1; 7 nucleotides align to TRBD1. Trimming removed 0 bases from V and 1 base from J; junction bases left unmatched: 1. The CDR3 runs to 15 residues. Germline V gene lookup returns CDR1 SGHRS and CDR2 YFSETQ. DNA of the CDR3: TGCGCCAGCAGCTTGGCGACAGGGTCCTACAATGAGCAGTTCTTC. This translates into CASSLATGSYNEQFF. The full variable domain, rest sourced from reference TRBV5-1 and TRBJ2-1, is KAGVTQTPRYLIKTRGQQVTLSCSPISGHRSVSWYQQTPGQGLQFLFEYFSETQRNKGNFPGRFSGRQFSNSRSEMNVSTLELGDSALYLCASSLATGSYNEQFFGPGTRLTVL.

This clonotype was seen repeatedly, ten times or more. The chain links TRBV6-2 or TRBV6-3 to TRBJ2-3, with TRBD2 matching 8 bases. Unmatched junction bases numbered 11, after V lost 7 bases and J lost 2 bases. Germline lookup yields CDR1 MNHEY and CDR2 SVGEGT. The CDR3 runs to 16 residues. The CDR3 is CASTRPRGGYTDTQYF. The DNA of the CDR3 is TGTGCCAGCACCCGTCCCCGGGGGGGCTACACAGATACGCAGTATTTT.

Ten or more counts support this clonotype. The CDR3 is CASSFYGPVSSGNTIYF. The CDR3 nucleotides are TGTGCCAGCAGCTTCTACGGGCCGGTCAGCTCTGGAAACACCATATATTTT. The chain recombines TRBV7-8 with TRBJ1-3; no definite D call. The V gene lost 3 bases and the J gene lost 0 bases, with 15 bases spanning the gap. This CDR3 contains 17 residues. The germline gives CDR1 SGHVS, CDR2 FQNEAQ. The full variable domain, in which reference TRBV7-8 and TRBJ1-3 provide the parts outside the CDR3, is GAGVSQSPRYKVAKRGQDVALRCDPISGHVSLFWYQQALGQGPEFLTYFQNEAQLDKSGLPSDRFFAERPEGSVSTLKIQRTQQEDSAVYLCASSFYGPVSSGNTIYFGEGSWLTVV.

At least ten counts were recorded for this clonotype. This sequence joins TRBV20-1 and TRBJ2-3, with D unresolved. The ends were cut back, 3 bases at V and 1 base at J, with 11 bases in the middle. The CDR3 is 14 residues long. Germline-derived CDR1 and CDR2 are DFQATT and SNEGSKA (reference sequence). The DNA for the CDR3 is TGCAGTGCTAGGGGCCGTCTTGGCACAGATACGCAGTATTTT. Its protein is CSARGRLGTDTQYF.

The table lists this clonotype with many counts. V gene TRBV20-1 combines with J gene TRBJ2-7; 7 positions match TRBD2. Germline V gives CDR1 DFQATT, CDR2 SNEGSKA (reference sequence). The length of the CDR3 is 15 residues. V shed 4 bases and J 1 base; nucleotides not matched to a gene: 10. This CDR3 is CSAKGAGRASYEQYF. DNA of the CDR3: TGCAGTGCTAAAGGGGCGGGGAGGGCTTCCTACGAGCAGTACTTC.

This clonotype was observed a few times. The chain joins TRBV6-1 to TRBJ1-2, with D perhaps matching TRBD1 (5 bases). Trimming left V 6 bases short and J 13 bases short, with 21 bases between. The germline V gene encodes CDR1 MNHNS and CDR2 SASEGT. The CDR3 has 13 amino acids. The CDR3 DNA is TGTGCCAGCAGCGTTCCGGGACGGCCGAAATCCACCTTC. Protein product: CASSVPGRPKSTF.

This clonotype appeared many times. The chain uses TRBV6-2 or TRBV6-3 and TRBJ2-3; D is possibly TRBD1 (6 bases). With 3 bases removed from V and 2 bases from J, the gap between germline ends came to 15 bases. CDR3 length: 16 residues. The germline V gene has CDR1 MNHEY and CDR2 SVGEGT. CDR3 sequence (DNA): TGTGCCAGCAGTTATCGTTACCGGGACACCACAGATACGCAGTATTTT. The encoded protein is CASSYRYRDTTDTQYF.

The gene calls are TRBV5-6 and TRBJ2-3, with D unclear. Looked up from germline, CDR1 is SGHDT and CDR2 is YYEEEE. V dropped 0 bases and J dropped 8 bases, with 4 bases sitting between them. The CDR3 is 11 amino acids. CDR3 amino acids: CASSLATTQYF. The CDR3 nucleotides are TGTGCCAGCAGCTTGGCTACTACGCAGTATTTT.

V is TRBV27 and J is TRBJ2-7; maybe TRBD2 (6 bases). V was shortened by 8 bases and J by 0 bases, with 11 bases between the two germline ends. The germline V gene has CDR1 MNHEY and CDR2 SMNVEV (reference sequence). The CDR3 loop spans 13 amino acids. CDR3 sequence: CASGGLHSYEQYF. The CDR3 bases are TGTGCCAGCGGGGGACTGCACTCCTACGAGCAGTACTTC.

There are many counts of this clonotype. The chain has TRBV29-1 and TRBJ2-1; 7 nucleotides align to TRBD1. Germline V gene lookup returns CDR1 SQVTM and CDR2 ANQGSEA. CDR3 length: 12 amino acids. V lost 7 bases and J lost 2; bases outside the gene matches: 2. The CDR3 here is CSATGAYNEQFF. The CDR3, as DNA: TGCAGCGCAACAGGGGCCTACAATGAGCAGTTCTTC.

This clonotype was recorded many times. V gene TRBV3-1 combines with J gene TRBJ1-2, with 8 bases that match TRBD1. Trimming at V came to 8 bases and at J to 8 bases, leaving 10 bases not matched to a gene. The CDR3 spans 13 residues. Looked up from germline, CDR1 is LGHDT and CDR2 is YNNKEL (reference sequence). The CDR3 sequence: CASRSSGGNGYTF. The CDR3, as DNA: TGTGCCAGCCGATCTTCAGGGGGCAACGGCTACACCTTC.

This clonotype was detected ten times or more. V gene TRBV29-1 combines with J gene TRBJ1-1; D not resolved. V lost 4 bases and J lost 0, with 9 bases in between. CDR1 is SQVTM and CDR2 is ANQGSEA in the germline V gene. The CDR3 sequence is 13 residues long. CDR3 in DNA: TGCAGCGTTGTGGCACAGATGAACACTGAAGCTTTCTTT. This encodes CSVVAQMNTEAFF.

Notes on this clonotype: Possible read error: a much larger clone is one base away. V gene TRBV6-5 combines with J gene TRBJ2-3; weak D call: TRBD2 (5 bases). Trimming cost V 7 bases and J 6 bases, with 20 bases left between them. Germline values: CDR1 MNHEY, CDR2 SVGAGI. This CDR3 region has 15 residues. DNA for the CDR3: TGTGCCAGCAAGGAGACTATCGGTGGCATGGATACGCAGTATTTT. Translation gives CASKETIGGMDTQYF.

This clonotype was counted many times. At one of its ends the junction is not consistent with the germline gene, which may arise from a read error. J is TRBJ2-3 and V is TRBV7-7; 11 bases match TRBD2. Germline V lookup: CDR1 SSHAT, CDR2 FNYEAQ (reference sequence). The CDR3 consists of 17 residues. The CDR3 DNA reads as TGTGCTAGCAGCAGACTTCGGACTAGCGGGAGCACAGATACGCAGTATTTT. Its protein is CASSRLRTSGSTDTQYF.

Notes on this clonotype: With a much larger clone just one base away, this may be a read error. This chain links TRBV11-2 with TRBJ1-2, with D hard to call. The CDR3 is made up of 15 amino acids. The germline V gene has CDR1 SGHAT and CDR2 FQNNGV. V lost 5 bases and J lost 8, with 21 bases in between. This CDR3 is CASSPSWVVLQGYTF. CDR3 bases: TGTGCCAGCAGCCCTTCATGGGTCGTTTTACAAGGCTACACCTTC.

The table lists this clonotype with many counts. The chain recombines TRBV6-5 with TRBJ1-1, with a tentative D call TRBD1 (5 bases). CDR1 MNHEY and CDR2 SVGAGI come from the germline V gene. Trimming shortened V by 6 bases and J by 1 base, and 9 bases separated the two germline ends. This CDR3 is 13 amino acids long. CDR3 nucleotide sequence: TGTGCCAGCAGGAGGGGAAAGAACACTGAAGCTTTCTTT. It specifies CASRRGKNTEAFF.

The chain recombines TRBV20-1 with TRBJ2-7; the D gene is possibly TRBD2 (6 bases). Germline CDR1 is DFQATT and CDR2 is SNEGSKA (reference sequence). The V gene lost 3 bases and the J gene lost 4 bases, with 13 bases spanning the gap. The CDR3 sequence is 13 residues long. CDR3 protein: CSASRGRLYEQYF. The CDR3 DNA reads TGCAGTGCTAGTCGGGGGAGACTATACGAGCAGTACTTC.

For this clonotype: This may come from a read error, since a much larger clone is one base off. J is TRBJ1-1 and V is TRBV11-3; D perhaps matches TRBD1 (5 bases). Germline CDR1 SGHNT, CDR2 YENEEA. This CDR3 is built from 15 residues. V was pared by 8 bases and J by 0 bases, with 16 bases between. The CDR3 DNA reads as TGTGCCAGCGGTGCCGGGACGGACATGAACACTGAAGCTTTCTTT. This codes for CASGAGTDMNTEAFF.

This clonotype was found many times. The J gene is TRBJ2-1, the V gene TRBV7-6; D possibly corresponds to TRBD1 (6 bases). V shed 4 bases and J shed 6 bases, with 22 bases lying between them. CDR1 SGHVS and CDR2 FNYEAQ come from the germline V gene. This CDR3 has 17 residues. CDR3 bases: TGTGCCAGCAGCTCCCTAAGTAGGGGACAAAGTCCCAATGAGCAGTTCTTC. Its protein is CASSSLSRGQSPNEQFF. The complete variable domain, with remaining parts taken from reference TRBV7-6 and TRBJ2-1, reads GAGVSQSPRYKVTKRGQDVALRCDPISGHVSLYWYRQALGQGPEFLTYFNYEAQQDKSGLPNDRFSAERPEGSISTLTIQRTEQRDSAMYRCASSSLSRGQSPNEQFFGPGTRLTVL.

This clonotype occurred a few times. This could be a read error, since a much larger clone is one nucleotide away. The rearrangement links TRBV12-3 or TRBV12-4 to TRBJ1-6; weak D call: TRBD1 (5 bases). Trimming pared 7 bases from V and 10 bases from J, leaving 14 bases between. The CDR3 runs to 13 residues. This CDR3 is CASTQGGASPLHF. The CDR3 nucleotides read TGTGCCAGCACCCAGGGAGGGGCCTCACCCCTCCACTTT.